Following are 22 T cell receptor beta chains from one sample sequenced in a study of Graves' ophthalmopathy and Graves' hyperthyroidism. TCR beta CDR3 regions were amplified from RNA transcripts. HTBI primers were employed in first-round RT-PCR, then a second-round multiplex PCR followed. TCRdb recomputed calls from the multiplex PCR reads with MiXCR, one row per CDR3 protein. The data hold hundreds of thousands of distinct CDR3 sequences, with about 40% observed a single time. The specimen was peripheral blood. These receptors originate from an adult man with Graves' ophthalmopathy.

Turning to this clonotype: One end of the junction does not line up with germline, which may come from a read error. This chain uses TRBV7-8 with TRBJ1-2, with TRBD1 matching over 8 bases. Germline assignment: CDR1 SGHVS and CDR2 FQNEAQ. The CDR3 extends over 15 amino acids. The CDR3 nucleotides are TGTGCCAGCAGCTTAAGGACAGGGAGGGACTATGGCTGCACCTTC. Protein sequence: CASSLRTGRDYGCTF.

The sample holds many counts of this clonotype. The chain has TRBV12-3 or TRBV12-4 and TRBJ2-5; D may correspond to TRBD1 or TRBD2 (7 bases each). The CDR3 runs 15 residues. V lost 4 bases, J lost 2 bases, and 14 bases lay in between. The CDR3 reads CASSSTGRGQETQYF. In DNA form, the CDR3 reads TGTGCCAGCAGTTCGACAGGGAGGGGGCAAGAGACCCAGTACTTC.

In its sample, this clonotype was seen many times. This chain joins TRBV29-1 and TRBJ2-3, with D possibly TRBD1 on 6 matching bases. The CDR3 totals 13 residues. The V end was cut by 3 bases, the J end by 6 bases, with 13 bases between. Per the germline V gene, CDR1 is SQVTM and CDR2 is ANQGSEA. The CDR3 spells CSVDRGNGDTQYF. CDR3 sequence (DNA): TGCAGCGTTGACAGGGGTAACGGTGATACGCAGTATTTT.

The chain is built from TRBV6-5 and TRBJ1-1, with D possibly being TRBD1 (5 bases). Germline V lookup: CDR1 MNHEY, CDR2 SVGAGI. This CDR3 region has 15 residues. V was trimmed by 6 bases and J by 0 bases, leaving 14 bases between them. In nucleotides, the CDR3 is TGTGCCAGCAGCGTAGGGGCAGGCATGAACACTGAAGCTTTCTTT. Translated, it gives CASSVGAGMNTEAFF.

This clonotype was seen more than once but under ten times. V and J are TRBV5-1 and TRBJ2-7; D not resolved. The V end lost 5 bases, the J end lost 0 bases, and 15 bases lay between the germline ends. Germline V lookup: CDR1 SGHRS, CDR2 YFSETQ. This CDR3 comprises 15 residues. The CDR3 DNA is TGCGCCAGCAGAAAAGAGACCGCAAGCTCCTACGAGCAGTACTTC. It encodes CASRKETASSYEQYF.

The rearrangement joins TRBV2 to TRBJ2-5; the match to TRBD1 covers 9 bases. V shed 8 bases, J shed 2 bases, and the junction held 3 bases outside the gene matches. Germline CDR1 and CDR2: SNHLY and FYNNEI. CDR3 length: 13 amino acids. The CDR3 coding sequence is TGTGCCAGCGATGGGACAGGGCAAGAGACCCAGTACTTC. Its protein product is CASDGTGQETQYF.

This clonotype was observed at least ten times. The V gene is TRBV11-2, the J gene TRBJ1-3; TRBD1 might be the D (5 bases). Trimming removed 4 bases from V and 14 bases from J, with 18 bases in between. The length of the CDR3 is 13 residues. Germline V gene lookup returns CDR1 SGHAT and CDR2 FQNNGV. The CDR3 DNA follows: TGTGCCAGCAGCTCTAGACGACAGACTCCCGTATATTTT. Its translation: CASSSRRQTPVYF.

CDR3 bases: TGTGCCATCAGTGAGATCGGGGGCACCATATATTTT. The encoded protein is CAISEIGGTIYF. The rearrangement uses TRBV10-3 and TRBJ1-3; D is perhaps TRBD1 (5 bases). Between the trimmed V and J ends, which lost 2 bases and 9 bases, there was a span of 8 bases. The CDR3 sequence is 12 residues long. Germline V gene lookup returns CDR1 ENHRY and CDR2 SYGVKD.

The chain recombines TRBV7-9 with TRBJ2-5; D not resolved. Germline V gene data show CDR1 as SEHNR and CDR2 as FQNEAQ (reference sequence). Trimming removed 1 base at V and 4 bases at J, with 10 bases between. The CDR3 has 14 amino acids. This CDR3 is CASSLGAARETQYF. CDR3 nucleotide sequence: TGTGCCAGCAGCTTAGGGGCAGCCAGAGAGACCCAGTACTTC.

In this sample, this clonotype turned up a few times. The chain uses TRBV20-1 and TRBJ2-7, with 13 bases matching TRBD2. Unmatched junction bases numbered 7, after V lost 6 bases and J lost 2 bases. Germline V gives CDR1 DFQATT, CDR2 SNEGSKA (reference sequence). The CDR3 contains 15 residues. The CDR3 DNA reads TGCAGTGCGGGAGGGACTAGCGGGGCCACCTACGAGCAGTACTTC. As protein: CSAGGTSGATYEQYF.

The chain carries TRBV7-2 and TRBJ1-2; TRBD1 might be the D (5 bases). Trimming shortened V by 1 base and J by 5 bases, and 17 bases separated the two germline ends. This CDR3 contains 16 residues. The germline gives CDR1 SGHTA, CDR2 FQGNSA. The CDR3: CASSLDSGIGQYGYTF. The CDR3 bases are TGTGCCAGCAGCTTAGACAGCGGAATAGGACAATATGGCTACACCTTC.

The chain joins TRBV10-2 to TRBJ1-5, with TRBD1 as a possible D gene (5 bases). The ends were cut back, 5 bases at V and 5 bases at J, with 16 bases in the middle. This CDR3 is 15 amino acids long. CDR1 is WSHSY and CDR2 is SAAADI in the germline V gene. The CDR3 loop is CASSSPQGPHQPQHF. CDR3 DNA sequence: TGCGCCAGCAGTAGTCCTCAGGGACCCCATCAGCCCCAGCATTTT.

This clonotype was picked up many times. The rearrangement links TRBV5-1 to TRBJ2-7; D is unclear. The germline V gene encodes CDR1 SGHRS and CDR2 YFSETQ. Trimming stripped 1 base from V and 5 bases from J, with 13 bases between. The CDR3 sequence is 14 residues long. The chain's CDR3 is CASSLSSTAHEQYF. The CDR3 DNA is TGCGCCAGCAGCTTGAGCTCTACGGCCCACGAGCAGTACTTC.

The chain recombines TRBV6-5 with TRBJ2-7; D remains unclear. Per the germline V gene, CDR1 is MNHEY and CDR2 is SVGAGI. V lost 5 bases and J 6 bases, leaving 14 bases between the germline ends. The CDR3 sequence is 13 residues long. Here the CDR3 reads CASSAWLFGEQYF. The CDR3 DNA is TGTGCCAGCAGTGCTTGGCTATTCGGCGAGCAGTACTTC.

This clonotype has at least ten counts. V is TRBV12-3 or TRBV12-4 and J is TRBJ1-4, with D hard to call. V lost 4 bases to trimming and J lost 10 bases, with 16 bases between them. This CDR3 contains 14 residues. The CDR3 sequence: CASSSAVLEGKLFF. In DNA, the CDR3 is TGTGCCAGCAGTTCGGCAGTCCTAGAGGGAAAACTGTTTTTT.

The V and J genes are TRBV15 and TRBJ1-4; D possibly corresponds to TRBD1 (5 bases). V lost 3 bases and J 8 bases, leaving 16 bases between the germline ends. CDR1 and CDR2 (germline): LNHNV, YYDKDF (reference sequence). The CDR3 sequence is 15 residues long. The CDR3 DNA is TGTGCCACCAGCAGCTTGTCAGGGCGGGACGAAAAACTGTTTTTT. Translated: CATSSLSGRDEKLFF.

This clonotype was seen ten or more times. V usage is TRBV10-3 and J usage is TRBJ2-5; TRBD2 is a possible D gene (5 bases). Trimming took 10 bases from V and 2 from J, leaving 20 bases between them. The CDR3 sequence is 15 residues long. CDR1 ENHRY and CDR2 SYGVKD come from the germline V gene. The CDR3 bases are TGTGCCAGCACGGGATCTGAGGACCGGCAAGAGACCCAGTACTTC. Translation gives CASTGSEDRQETQYF.

The rearrangement joins TRBV5-1 to TRBJ2-7; perhaps D is TRBD1 or TRBD2 (6 bases each). Per the germline V gene, CDR1 is SGHRS and CDR2 is YFSETQ. CDR3 size: 13 residues. V was pared by 10 bases and J by 0 bases, with 14 bases between. CDR3 amino acids: CARKGGGSYEQYF. The CDR3 DNA is TGCGCCCGGAAGGGGGGAGGCTCCTACGAGCAGTACTTC.

This clonotype was counted many times. The chain joins TRBV4-3 to TRBJ1-2; a possible D gene is TRBD1 (5 bases). The CDR3 loop spans 15 amino acids. The V and J ends lost 1 base and 4 bases respectively, with 13 bases between them. Per the germline V gene, CDR1 is LGHNA and CDR2 is YSLEER. The DNA for the CDR3 is TGCGCCAGCAGCCAAGGGCCGGGGGAGGGCTATGGCTACACCTTC. Protein sequence: CASSQGPGEGYGYTF.

V gene TRBV7-3 combines with J gene TRBJ2-7; D call uncertain. Germline loops: CDR1 SGHTA, CDR2 FQGTGA. The ends were cut back, 5 bases at V and 2 bases at J, with 19 bases in the middle. The CDR3 contains 16 residues. The CDR3 coding sequence is TGTGCCAGCAGCCCCCGCTGGACGCGCGATACCTACGAGCAGTACTTC. Translated, it gives CASSPRWTRDTYEQYF. Based on the CDR3 plus reference TRBV7-3 and TRBJ2-7, the full variable domain is GAGVSQTPSNKVTEKGKYVELRCDPISGHTALYWYRQSLGQGPEFLIYFQGTGAADDSGLPNDRFFAVRPEGSVSTLKIQRTERGDSAVYLCASSPRWTRDTYEQYFGPGTRLTVT.

This clonotype was recorded many times. The rearrangement uses TRBV12-3 or TRBV12-4 and TRBJ2-5; a possible D gene is TRBD2 (5 bases). The CDR3 extends over 13 amino acids. V shed 3 bases and J shed 3 bases, with 8 bases lying between them. CDR3 loop: CASSFNGEETQYF. The CDR3, as DNA: TGTGCCAGCAGTTTTAACGGGGAAGAGACCCAGTACTTC.

In its sample, this clonotype was seen many times. The chain uses TRBV19 and TRBJ2-7; 10 nucleotides agree with TRBD2. CDR3 length: 15 residues. The V gene's germline CDR1 is LNHDA and CDR2 SQIVND (reference sequence). The V gene end was trimmed by 3 bases and the J gene end by 0 bases; junction bases not matched to a gene: 2. The CDR3 is CASSMASGSSYEQYF. The CDR3, as DNA: TGTGCCAGTAGTATGGCTAGCGGGAGCTCCTACGAGCAGTACTTC.